This T cell receptor (beta chain) is drawn from a study of beta chain features in type 1 diabetes. Across the whole study: Sorted cells numbering around 100,000,000 were examined across all samples. Study results and limitations: A possible short-template PCR bias applies equally to patients and controls. Type 1 diabetes patients showed a moderate but significant shortening of TCRB CDR3s in all four CD4+ subsets. Patients' naive, central memory and Treg TCRB repertoires seemed closer to one another than those of healthy donors.

Expressed TCRB transcripts were sequenced after all isolated RNA was converted to cDNA. TCRdb's table, derived via immunoSEQ multiplex PCR, lists solely in-frame clones and lacks some. The data contain 300,000 to 450,000 clones, around 13% of them singletons. Per germline, CDR1 SNHLY and CDR2 FYNNEI. The germline V and J ends were trimmed by 0 bases and 7 bases, with 10 bases remaining between them. This CDR3 contains 15 residues. This clone was detected a few times. Its target is unknown. This sequence originates from a woman between 18 and 30 years old with type 1 diabetes. The rearrangement links TRBV2 to TRBJ1-6; weak D call: TRBD1 (6 bases). Source material: naive CD4+ T cells from blood. As DNA, the CDR3 is TGTGCCAGCAGTGAAGCGCCAGGGGCCAATTCACCCCTCCACTTT. This translates into CASSEAPGANSPLHF.